These 18 T cell receptor beta chains were sequenced from one sample in a study of cytomegalovirus exposure and HLA in healthy donors. In the PCR, 60 Vbeta and 13 Jbeta primers were used. TCRdb's table, derived via immunoSEQ multiplex PCR, lists solely in-frame clones and lacks some. The data hold some 150,000 clones, with roughly 80% observed a single time. Sequencing was done on a sample of PBMCs. These TCRs come from a woman aged 50 to 60 in good health and CMV-seropositive.

The rearrangement links TRBV30 to TRBJ1-5; the D is unclear. Germline CDR1 reads GTSNPN; CDR2 reads SVGIG (reference sequence). The CDR3 sequence is 13 residues long. V was pared by 0 bases and J by 4 bases, with 7 bases between. The CDR3 spells CAWSVTVNQPQHF. The CDR3 coding sequence is TGTGCCTGGAGTGTAACAGTAAATCAGCCCCAGCATTTT.

V usage is TRBV7-2 and J usage is TRBJ2-7; D is possibly TRBD1 (5 bases). CDR1 and CDR2 from the germline V gene are SGHTA and FQGNSA. This CDR3 is 15 amino acids long. V shed 2 bases and J shed 0 bases, with 11 bases lying between them. CDR3 DNA sequence: TGTGCCAGCAGCTTAAATTGGGGCCTCTCCTACGAGCAGTACTTC. Its protein is CASSLNWGLSYEQYF.

This sequence joins TRBV7-6 and TRBJ1-1, with D perhaps matching TRBD1 (6 bases). Trimming stripped 6 bases from V and 3 bases from J, with 11 bases between. CDR1 is SGHVS and CDR2 is FNYEAQ in the germline V gene. This CDR3 comprises 13 residues. The DNA of the CDR3 is TGTGCCAGCAGATTACAGGGTTACACTGAAGCTTTCTTT. This gives the protein CASRLQGYTEAFF.

This chain links TRBV5-1 with TRBJ1-5, with 8 bases identical to TRBD1. Germline loops: CDR1 SGHRS, CDR2 YFSETQ. Unmatched junction bases numbered 6, after V lost 2 bases and J lost 5 bases. The CDR3 consists of 15 residues. This CDR3 is CASSLGQGFDQPQHF. The CDR3 nucleotides read TGCGCCAGCAGCTTAGGACAGGGCTTTGATCAGCCCCAGCATTTT.

Comment on this clone: The germline gene is not matched at one end of the junction; a read error may be the cause. The chain links TRBV7-7 to TRBJ2-2, with D uncertain. The CDR3 has 17 amino acids. Per the germline V gene, CDR1 is SSHAT and CDR2 is FNYEAQ (reference sequence). The CDR3 DNA is TGTGCTAGCAGCTCCGGAGCCGGGTTATCGTACACCGGGGAGCTGTTTTTT. Its translation: CASSSGAGLSYTGELFF.

The rearrangement links TRBV28 to TRBJ1-2; TRBD1 matches 10 bases. The V gene's germline CDR1 is MDHEN and CDR2 SYDVKM. V was clipped by 2 bases and J by 4 bases; unmatched bases: 4. This CDR3 region has 15 residues. CDR3 sequence: CASSLEGTGVYGYTF. The CDR3 region has the DNA TGTGCCAGCAGTTTAGAGGGGACAGGGGTCTATGGCTACACCTTC.

This chain links TRBV6-4 with TRBJ1-1; TRBD1 agrees at 7 bases. Trimming cost V 5 bases and J 0 bases; bases outside gene matches: 6. Per the germline V gene, CDR1 is MRHNA and CDR2 is SNTAGT. The CDR3 is made up of 15 amino acids. CDR3 loop: CASSPDREMNTEAFF. The DNA of the CDR3 is TGTGCCAGCAGTCCTGACAGGGAAATGAACACTGAAGCTTTCTTT.

Here the CDR3 DNA reads TGCGCCAGCAGCCAACACAGGACAGATACGCAGTATTTT. Protein sequence: CASSQHRTDTQYF. The chain links TRBV4-1 to TRBJ2-3; tentative D call: TRBD1 (5 bases). This CDR3 has 13 residues. CDR1 and CDR2 from the germline V gene are MGHRA and YSYEKL. The V end lost 2 bases, the J end lost 3 bases, and 6 bases lay between the germline ends.

This rearrangement joins TRBV11-3 to TRBJ2-1; D perhaps matches TRBD2 (6 bases). CDR3 size: 15 residues. The germline CDR1 and CDR2 sequences are SGHNT and YENEEA. The germline V and J ends were trimmed by 5 bases and 5 bases, with 16 bases remaining between them. The CDR3 loop reads CASSPRGGEDNEQFF. The CDR3 DNA reads TGTGCCAGCAGCCCTCGGGGTGGGGAGGACAATGAGCAGTTCTTC.

The CDR3 DNA reads as TGCGCCAGCAGCCAAGATATAGGCAGGTTCTATAATTCACCCCTCCACTTT. Protein product: CASSQDIGRFYNSPLHF. V usage is TRBV4-1 and J usage is TRBJ1-6; D is unresolved. The CDR3 length is 17 residues. Germline V lookup: CDR1 MGHRA, CDR2 YSYEKL. V lost 0 bases and J lost 3, with 12 bases in between.

This chain connects TRBV14 to TRBJ2-5, with a weak D call TRBD2 (6 bases). Germline V gene data show CDR1 as SGHDN and CDR2 as FVKESK. Trimming shortened V by 4 bases and J by 5 bases, and 23 bases separated the two germline ends. The CDR3 covers 17 residues. The CDR3 is CASSPEGWGGYVETQYF. The DNA of the CDR3 is TGTGCCAGCAGCCCCGAAGGGTGGGGAGGTTATGTGGAGACCCAGTACTTC.

This chain joins TRBV29-1 and TRBJ2-5; tentatively, D is TRBD1 (6 bases). Looked up from germline, CDR1 is SQVTM and CDR2 is ANQGSEA. Trimming took off 4 bases at V and 5 bases at J, with 23 bases between the two ends. This CDR3 is built from 16 residues. Written as DNA, the CDR3 is TGCAGCGTTGTCTACTCTAACAGGGATAACGGGGAGACCCAGTACTTC. Translating it yields CSVVYSNRDNGETQYF.

This chain joins TRBV4-3 and TRBJ2-1; a weak D match, TRBD1 (6 bases). The ends were cut back, 4 bases at V and 7 bases at J, with 8 bases in the middle. The CDR3 spans 12 residues. Per germline, CDR1 LGHNA and CDR2 YSLEER. In DNA form, the CDR3 reads TGCGCCAGCAGCCTCACAGGGAATGAGCAGTTCTTC. Its protein is CASSLTGNEQFF.

The chain employs TRBV19 and TRBJ1-2; perhaps TRBD1 as D (5 bases). Germline CDR1 and CDR2: LNHDA and SQIVND (reference sequence). The CDR3 is made up of 14 amino acids. The germline V and J ends were trimmed by 7 bases and 8 bases, with 20 bases remaining between them. Here the CDR3 DNA reads TGTGCCAGTAACTTAGTGGGGCGGACGAGGGGCTACACCTTC. Translated: CASNLVGRTRGYTF. The full variable domain, with the rest looked up from reference TRBV19 and TRBJ1-2, is DGGITQSPKYLFRKEGQNVTLSCEQNLNHDAMYWYRQDPGQGLRLIYYSQIVNDFQKGDIAEGYSVSREKKESFPLTVTSAQKNPTAFYLCASNLVGRTRGYTFGSGTRLTVV.

The V gene is TRBV10-3, the J gene TRBJ2-5, with TRBD1 as a possible D gene (5 bases). The CDR3 sequence is 12 residues long. CDR1 and CDR2 from the germline V gene are ENHRY and SYGVKD. Trimming removed 10 bases from V and 0 bases from J, with 9 bases in between. CDR3 protein: CATRTYQETQYF. DNA for the CDR3: TGTGCCACCCGGACATACCAAGAGACCCAGTACTTC.

A few counts support this clone. The gene calls are TRBV30 and TRBJ1-1; 7 bases fit TRBD1. The germline V gene encodes CDR1 GTSNPN and CDR2 SVGIG (reference sequence). The CDR3 length is 17 residues. J gave up 7 bases and V 3 bases, and 20 bases lay outside the gene matches. The CDR3 reads CAWRARGGATLWGEAFF. CDR3 DNA: TGTGCCTGGAGGGCAAGAGGGGGCGCGACTTTATGGGGTGAAGCTTTCTTT.

This clone was seen a few times. J is TRBJ1-5 and V is TRBV28; 7 nucleotides agree with TRBD1. V shed 5 bases and J 7 bases; nucleotides not matched to a gene: 8. The length of the CDR3 is 14 residues. Germline values: CDR1 MDHEN, CDR2 SYDVKM. The CDR3 sequence is CASSPRQGEQPQHF. CDR3 DNA sequence: TGTGCCAGCAGTCCGCGACAGGGTGAACAGCCCCAGCATTTT.

V usage is TRBV5-1 and J usage is TRBJ2-5, with TRBD1 identical over 8 bases. The CDR3 loop spans 16 amino acids. J gave up 1 base and V 4 bases, and 9 bases lay outside the gene matches. Germline V CDR1 and CDR2: SGHRS, YFSETQ. CDR3 sequence reads: CASSPGQGWGQETQYF. The DNA of the CDR3 is TGCGCCAGCAGCCCCGGACAGGGCTGGGGCCAAGAGACCCAGTACTTC.